This T cell receptor (beta chain) appears in the sequencing data of a study of lymphopenia after photon versus proton radiotherapy. The trim removed 5 bases at V and 1 base at J, leaving 9 bases unmatched. Germline assignment: CDR1 PRHDT and CDR2 FYEKMQ (reference sequence). The CDR3 spans 16 residues. Study observations and caveats: Survival link was tested only in deceased patients; proton benefit remains a possibility.

With regard to this clone: Its antigen is unknown.

Using immunoSEQ multiplex PCR, the repertoire was profiled, and TCRdb retains in-frame clones only, with some absent. The sample consists of about 39,000 clones, 80% to 95% of them appearing once. The sample in question was peripheral blood, obtained from a patient treated with photon-based radiotherapy. This rearrangement joins TRBV13 to TRBJ2-7; the match to TRBD2 covers 9 bases. This receptor was obtained from a man aged 55 to 70 with cholangiocarcinoma. For the CDR3, the DNA is TGTGCCAGCAGCCCCATCGGGGCGGGAGGGTCCTACGAGCAGTACTTC. Translated, it gives CASSPIGAGGSYEQYF.